This T cell receptor (beta chain) appears in the sequencing data of a study of T-cell reconstitution after alpha-beta-depleted transplantation in children. In this sample, this clonotype turned up a few times. The V gene lost 0 bases and the J gene lost 0 bases, with 12 bases spanning the gap. CDR3 size: 16 residues. From germline, CDR1 is MNHEY and CDR2 SVGAGI. Preparation of the TCRbeta library involved a method that used unique molecular identifiers. One entry per CDR3 protein, called by TCRdb with MiXCR from the PCR reads. Here the sample spans approximately 520,000 distinct CDR3 sequences, less than 35% being singletons.

The chain joins TRBV6-5 to TRBJ2-7, with no clear D. The sequence was obtained from a human donor who donated a stem cell graft to a child with aplastic anemia. The specimen comprised PBMCs from the stem cell graft donor, sampled from the stem cell graft. The CDR3 region is CASSYSTSSFSYEQYF. CDR3 DNA sequence: TGTGCCAGCAGTTACTCGACAAGTTCTTTCTCCTACGAGCAGTACTTC.